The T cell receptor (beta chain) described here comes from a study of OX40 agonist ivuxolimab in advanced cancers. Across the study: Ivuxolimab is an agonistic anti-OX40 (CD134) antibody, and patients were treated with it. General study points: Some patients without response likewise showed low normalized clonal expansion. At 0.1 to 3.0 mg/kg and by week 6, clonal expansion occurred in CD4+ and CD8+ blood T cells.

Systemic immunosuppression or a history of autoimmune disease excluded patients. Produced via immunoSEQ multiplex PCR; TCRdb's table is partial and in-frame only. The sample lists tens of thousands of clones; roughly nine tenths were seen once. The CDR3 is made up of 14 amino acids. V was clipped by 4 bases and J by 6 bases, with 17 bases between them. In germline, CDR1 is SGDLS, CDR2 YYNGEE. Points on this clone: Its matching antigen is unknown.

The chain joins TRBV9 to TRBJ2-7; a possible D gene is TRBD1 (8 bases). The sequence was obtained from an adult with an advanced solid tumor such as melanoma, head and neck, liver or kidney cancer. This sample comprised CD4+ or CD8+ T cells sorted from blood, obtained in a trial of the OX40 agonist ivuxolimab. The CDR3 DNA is TGTGCCAGCAGCTCCCGGACAGGGAGGGGCGAGCAGTACTTC. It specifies CASSSRTGRGEQYF.